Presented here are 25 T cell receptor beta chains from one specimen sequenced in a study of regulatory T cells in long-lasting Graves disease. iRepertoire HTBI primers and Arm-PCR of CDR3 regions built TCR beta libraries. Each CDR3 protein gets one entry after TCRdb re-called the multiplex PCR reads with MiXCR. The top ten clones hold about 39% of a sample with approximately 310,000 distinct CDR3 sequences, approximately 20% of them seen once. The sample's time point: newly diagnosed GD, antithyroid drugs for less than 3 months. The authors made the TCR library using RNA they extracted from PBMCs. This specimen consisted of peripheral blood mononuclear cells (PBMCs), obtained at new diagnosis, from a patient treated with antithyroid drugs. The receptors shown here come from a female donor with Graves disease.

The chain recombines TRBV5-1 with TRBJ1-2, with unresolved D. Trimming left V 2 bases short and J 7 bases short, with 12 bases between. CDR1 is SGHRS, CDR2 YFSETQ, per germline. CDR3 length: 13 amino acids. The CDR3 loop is CASSFTALIGYTF. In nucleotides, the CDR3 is TGCGCCAGCAGCTTTACAGCCTTGATTGGCTACACCTTC. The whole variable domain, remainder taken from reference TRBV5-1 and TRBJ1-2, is KAGVTQTPRYLIKTRGQQVTLSCSPISGHRSVSWYQQTPGQGLQFLFEYFSETQRNKGNFPGRFSGRQFSNSRSEMNVSTLELGDSALYLCASSFTALIGYTFGSGTRLTVV.

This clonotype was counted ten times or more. The CDR3 loop is CASSLGREGRYNEQFF. CDR3 sequence (DNA): TGTGCCAGCAGTTTGGGGCGGGAGGGCCGCTACAATGAGCAGTTCTTC. V usage is TRBV6-2 or TRBV6-3 and J usage is TRBJ2-1, with TRBD2 matching over 9 bases. J gave up 3 bases and V 4 bases, and 7 bases lay outside the gene matches. From germline, CDR1 is MNHEY and CDR2 SVGEGT. CDR3 size: 16 residues.

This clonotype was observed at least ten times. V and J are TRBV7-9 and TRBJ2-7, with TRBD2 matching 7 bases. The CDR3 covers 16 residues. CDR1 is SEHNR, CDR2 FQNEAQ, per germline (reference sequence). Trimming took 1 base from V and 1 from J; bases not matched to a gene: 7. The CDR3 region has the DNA TGTGCCAGCAGCTTAGAAGGCGGGAGCTTGTCCTACGAGCAGTACTTC. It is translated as CASSLEGGSLSYEQYF.

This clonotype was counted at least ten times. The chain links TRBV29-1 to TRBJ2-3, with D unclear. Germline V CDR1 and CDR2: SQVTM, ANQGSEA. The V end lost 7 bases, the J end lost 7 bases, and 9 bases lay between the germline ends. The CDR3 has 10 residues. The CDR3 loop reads CSARDNTQYF. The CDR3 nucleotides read TGCAGCGCCCGAGATAATACGCAGTATTTT.

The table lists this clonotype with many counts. CDR3 amino acids: CAIRWNTGELFF. The CDR3 nucleotides are TGTGCCATCAGGTGGAACACCGGGGAGCTGTTTTTT. The chain carries TRBV10-3 and TRBJ2-2; D remains unclear. Deletions cut 6 bases from V and 1 base from J, with 3 bases between. In germline, CDR1 is ENHRY, CDR2 SYGVKD. This CDR3 comprises 12 residues.

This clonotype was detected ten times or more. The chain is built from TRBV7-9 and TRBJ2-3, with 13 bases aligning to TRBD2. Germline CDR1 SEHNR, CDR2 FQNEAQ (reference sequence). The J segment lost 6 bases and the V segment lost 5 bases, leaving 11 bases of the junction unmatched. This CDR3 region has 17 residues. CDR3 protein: CASSPPPTSGRLDTQYF. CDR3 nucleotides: TGTGCCAGCAGCCCCCCCCCGACTAGCGGGAGGCTGGATACGCAGTATTTT.

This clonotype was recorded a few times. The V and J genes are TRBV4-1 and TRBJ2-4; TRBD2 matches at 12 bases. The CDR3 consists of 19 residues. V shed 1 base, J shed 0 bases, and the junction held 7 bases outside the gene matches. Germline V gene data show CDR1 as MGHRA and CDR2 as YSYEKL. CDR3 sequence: CASSQGLAGGPIAKNIQYF. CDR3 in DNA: TGCGCCAGCAGCCAAGGGCTAGCGGGAGGGCCAATAGCCAAAAACATTCAGTACTTC.

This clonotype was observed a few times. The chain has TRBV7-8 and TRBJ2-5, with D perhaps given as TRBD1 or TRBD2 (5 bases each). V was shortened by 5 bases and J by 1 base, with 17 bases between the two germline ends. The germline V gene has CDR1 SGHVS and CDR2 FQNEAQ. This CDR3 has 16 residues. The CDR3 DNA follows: TGTGCCAGCAGCCCGCGGAGTGGGGACCGCCAAGAGACCCAGTACTTC. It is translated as CASSPRSGDRQETQYF.

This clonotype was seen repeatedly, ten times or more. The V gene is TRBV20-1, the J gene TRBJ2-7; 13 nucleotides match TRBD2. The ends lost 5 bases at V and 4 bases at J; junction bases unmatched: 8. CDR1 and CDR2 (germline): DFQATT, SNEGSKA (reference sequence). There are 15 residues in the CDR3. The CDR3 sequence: CSASTSGRIGYEQYF. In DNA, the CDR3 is TGCAGTGCTTCGACTAGCGGGAGGATTGGATACGAGCAGTACTTC.

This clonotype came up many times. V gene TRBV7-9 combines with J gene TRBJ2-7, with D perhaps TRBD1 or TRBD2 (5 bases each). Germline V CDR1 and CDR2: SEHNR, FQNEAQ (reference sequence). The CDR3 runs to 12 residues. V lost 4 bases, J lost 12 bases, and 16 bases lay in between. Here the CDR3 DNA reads TGTGCCAGCAGCTACGGGACCACCGAGGGGTACTTC. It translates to CASSYGTTEGYF.

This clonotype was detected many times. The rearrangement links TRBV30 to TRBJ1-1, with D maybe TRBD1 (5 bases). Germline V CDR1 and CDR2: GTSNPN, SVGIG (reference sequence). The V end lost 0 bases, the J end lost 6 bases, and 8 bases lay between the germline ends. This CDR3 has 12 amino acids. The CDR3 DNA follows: TGTGCCTGGAGTGTAATGGGGCCTGAAGCTTTCTTT. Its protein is CAWSVMGPEAFF.

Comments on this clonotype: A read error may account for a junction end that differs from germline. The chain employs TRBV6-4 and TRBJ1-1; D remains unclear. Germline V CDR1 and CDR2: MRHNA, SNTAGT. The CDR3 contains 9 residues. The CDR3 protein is CASSDGPSF. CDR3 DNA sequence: TGTGCCAGCAGTGACGGGCCTAGCTTT.

The CDR3 coding sequence is TGTGCCAGCGGGACGCGGCGGGACGGCGGGGAGCTGTTTTTT. Protein sequence: CASGTRRDGGELFF. The V and J genes are TRBV7-9 and TRBJ2-2; perhaps TRBD2 as D (6 bases). V was shortened by 8 bases and J by 7 bases, with 17 bases between the two germline ends. Germline V gives CDR1 SEHNR, CDR2 FQNEAQ (reference sequence). There are 14 residues in the CDR3.

DNA for the CDR3: TGTGCCAGCAGCTTAGTGGGGGCGCGGACTAGCGCCGCAGATACGCAGTATTTT. Translating it yields CASSLVGARTSAADTQYF. This chain connects TRBV7-3 to TRBJ2-3; TRBD2 matches 9 bases. The V gene end was trimmed by 2 bases and the J gene end by 4 bases; junction bases not matched to a gene: 13. The germline gives CDR1 SGHTA, CDR2 FQGTGA. The CDR3 is made up of 18 amino acids.

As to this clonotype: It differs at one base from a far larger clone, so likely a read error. The CDR3 loop is CASRRQGVNEQFF. CDR3 in DNA: TGTGCCAGCAGGCGACAGGGGGTCAATGAGCAGTTCTTC. This chain connects TRBV12-3 or TRBV12-4 to TRBJ2-1, with 9 nucleotides matching TRBD1. V trimming: 6 bases; J trimming: 6 bases; junction bases outside the gene matches: 3. The CDR3 is 13 amino acids.

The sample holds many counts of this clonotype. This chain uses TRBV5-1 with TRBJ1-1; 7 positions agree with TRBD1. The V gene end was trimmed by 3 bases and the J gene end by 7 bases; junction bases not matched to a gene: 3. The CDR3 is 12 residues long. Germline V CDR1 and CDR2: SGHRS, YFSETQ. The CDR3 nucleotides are TGCGCCAGCAGCTGGACAGGTCGTGAAGCTTTCTTT. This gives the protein CASSWTGREAFF.

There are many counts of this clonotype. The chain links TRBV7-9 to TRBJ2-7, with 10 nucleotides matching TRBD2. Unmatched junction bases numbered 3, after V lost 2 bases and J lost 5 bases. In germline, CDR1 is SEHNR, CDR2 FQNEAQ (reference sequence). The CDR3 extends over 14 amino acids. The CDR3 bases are TGTGCCAGCAGCTTATTAGCGGGAGGCCACGAGCAGTACTTC. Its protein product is CASSLLAGGHEQYF.

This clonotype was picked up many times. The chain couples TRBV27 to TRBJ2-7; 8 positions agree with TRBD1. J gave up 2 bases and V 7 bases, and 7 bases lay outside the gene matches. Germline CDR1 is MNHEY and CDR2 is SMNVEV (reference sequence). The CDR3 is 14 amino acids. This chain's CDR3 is CASNAGGQAYEQYF. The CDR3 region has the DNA TGTGCCAGCAACGCCGGGGGACAGGCCTACGAGCAGTACTTC.

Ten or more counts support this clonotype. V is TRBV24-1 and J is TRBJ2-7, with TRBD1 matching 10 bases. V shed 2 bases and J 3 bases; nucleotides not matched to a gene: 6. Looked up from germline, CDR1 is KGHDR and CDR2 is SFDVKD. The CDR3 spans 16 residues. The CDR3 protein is CATSDYTGTGVYEQYF. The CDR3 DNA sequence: TGTGCCACCAGTGATTATACCGGGACAGGGGTCTACGAGCAGTACTTC.

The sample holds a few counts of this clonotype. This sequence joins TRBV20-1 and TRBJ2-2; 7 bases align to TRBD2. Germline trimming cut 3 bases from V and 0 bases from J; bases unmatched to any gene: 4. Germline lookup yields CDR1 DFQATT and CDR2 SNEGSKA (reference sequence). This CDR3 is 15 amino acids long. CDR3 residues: CSASSAGANTGELFF. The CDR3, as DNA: TGCAGTGCTAGTTCGGCGGGAGCGAACACCGGGGAGCTGTTTTTT.

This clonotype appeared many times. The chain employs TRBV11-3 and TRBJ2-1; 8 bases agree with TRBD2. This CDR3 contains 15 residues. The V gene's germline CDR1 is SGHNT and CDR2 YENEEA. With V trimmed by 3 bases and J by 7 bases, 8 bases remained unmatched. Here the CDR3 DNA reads TGTGCCAGCAGCTTTGCAAGCGGGGGAGAAAATGAGCAGTTCTTC. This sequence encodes CASSFASGGENEQFF.

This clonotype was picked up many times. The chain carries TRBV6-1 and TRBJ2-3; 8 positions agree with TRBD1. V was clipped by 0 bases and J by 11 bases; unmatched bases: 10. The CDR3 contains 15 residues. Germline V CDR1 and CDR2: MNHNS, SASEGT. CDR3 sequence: CASSEARPGGAEQYF. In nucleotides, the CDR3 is TGTGCCAGCAGTGAAGCAAGACCAGGGGGCGCCGAGCAGTATTTT.

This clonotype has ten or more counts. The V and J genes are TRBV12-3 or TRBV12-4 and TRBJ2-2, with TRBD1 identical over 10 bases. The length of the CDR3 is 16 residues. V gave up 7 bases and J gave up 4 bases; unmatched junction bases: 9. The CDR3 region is CASNKVGTGATGELFF. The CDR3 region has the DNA TGTGCCAGCAACAAAGTGGGGACAGGGGCCACCGGGGAGCTGTTTTTT.

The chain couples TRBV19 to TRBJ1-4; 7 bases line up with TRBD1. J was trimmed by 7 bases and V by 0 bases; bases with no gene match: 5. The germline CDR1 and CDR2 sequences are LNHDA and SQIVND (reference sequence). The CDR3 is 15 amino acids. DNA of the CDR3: TGTGCCAGTAGTATAGAAAGGAACAGGGGTGAAAAACTGTTTTTT. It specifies CASSIERNRGEKLFF.

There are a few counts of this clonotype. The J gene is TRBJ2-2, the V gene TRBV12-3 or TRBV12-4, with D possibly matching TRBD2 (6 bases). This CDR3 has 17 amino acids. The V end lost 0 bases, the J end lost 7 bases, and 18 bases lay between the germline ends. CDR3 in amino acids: CASSLAPWTTGGGELFF. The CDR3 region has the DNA TGTGCCAGCAGTTTAGCGCCTTGGACTACCGGCGGCGGGGAGCTGTTTTTT.